Given below is one T cell receptor beta chain in context. The read ends 3 residues before the CDR3 terminus; that terminus is restored from the germline J gene. These data are taken from a study of T cells in women clearing cervical HPV infection. Germline trimming cut 6 bases from V and 3 bases from J; bases unmatched to any gene: 12. The CDR3 sequence is 16 residues long. Germline V gene sequence: CDR1 DFQATT, CDR2 SNEGSKA (reference sequence). The assay was immunoSEQ multiplex PCR, and TCRdb's table has in-frame clones only and misses some. This repertoire includes fewer than 35,000 clones. The receptor's source is a woman aged 18 to 75 with a cervical HPV16 infection that either progressed to CIN3+ or cleared (not recorded which). Sequencing used blood buffy coat. The chain is built from TRBV20-1 and TRBJ1-5; 9 bases are shared with TRBD1. CDR3 region: CSAQNLDRGFNQPQHF. Partial CDR3 DNA: TGCAGTGCCCAAAACCTGGACAGGGGATTCAATCAGCCC.